This T cell receptor (beta chain) stems from a study of cytomegalovirus exposure and HLA in healthy donors. About the research overall: Later analysis reported that the 120 validation repertoires shared the platform of the 500 to 750 first-cohort repertoires. General study findings and limits: The classifier reportedly diagnosed cytomegalovirus status with high sensitivity and specificity.

The method was immunoSEQ multiplex PCR; TCRdb's version includes in-frame clones alone and lacks a portion of them. Here the sample spans approximately 220,000 clones, around 87% being singletons. Trimming pared 2 bases from V and 5 bases from J, leaving 6 bases between. There are 12 residues in the CDR3. From germline, CDR1 is GTSNPN and CDR2 SVGIG (reference sequence). This clone was seen only a few times. The antigen is undetermined. Other nucleotide sequences from this sample produce the same CDR3. The V gene is TRBV30, the J gene TRBJ2-2, with TRBD2 as a possible D gene (6 bases). The material sequenced was PBMCs. This clonotype was obtained from a man aged 18 to 30 in good health and CMV-seronegative. CDR3 nucleotides: TGTGCCTGGAGTCGGGGGACCGGGGAGCTGTTTTTT. Its translation: CAWSRGTGELFF. Together with reference TRBV30 and TRBJ2-2, the CDR3 gives the full variable domain: SQTIHQWPATLVQPVGSPLSLECTVEGTSNPNLYWYRQAAGRGLQLLFYSVGIGQISSEVPQNLSASRPQDRQFILSSKKLLLSDSGFYLCAWSRGTGELFFGEGSRLTVL.